At least ten counts were recorded for the clone carrying this TCR beta chain. What it binds is not known. Individuals selected for sequencing had exhibited CD8+CD57+ cell expansion on flow cytometry. As a group, the patients uniformly had severe acquired aplastic anemia. V shed 5 bases and J shed 4 bases, with 6 bases lying between them. The CDR3 extends over 12 amino acids. The V gene's germline CDR1 is PRHDT and CDR2 FYEKMQ (reference sequence). This sample was included in a study of CD8+CD57+ T cells in acquired aplastic anemia. On the study more broadly: DNA per sorted CD4+ or CD8+ sample ranged roughly 0.18 to 30 ug, averaging approximately 3.1 ug. Findings and limits, study-wide: Overlapping CD8+ CDR3 repertoires of patients and controls contained approximately 28 shared sequences.

TCR beta VDJ and CDR3 were profiled, and genomic DNA was the template. MiXCR, run by TCRdb on the reads, gives a single entry per CDR3 protein. The profile shows 160,000 or so distinct CDR3 sequences, around half of them singletons. The V and J genes are TRBV13 and TRBJ1-5; unclear D gene. This clonotype was obtained from a human donor with aplastic anemia. The sample taken for sequencing was sorted CD4+, CD8+, or CD8+CD57+ T cells (not recorded which) from PBMCs. The CDR3 is CASSVKNQPQHF. The CDR3 bases are TGTGCCAGCAGCGTGAAGAATCAGCCCCAGCATTTT.